This is a list of T cell receptor beta chains from one sample in a study of T cell repertoires in cytomegalovirus infection. No antigens are known for them. TCRdb used MiXCR to reprocess the reads, holding one entry per CDR3 protein. The sample comprises some 120,000 distinct CDR3 sequences, 30% to 40% of which are singletons, and 45% to 65% rests with the top ten. The material was CD8+ T cells from cultured PBMCs, obtained from culture after CMV antigen stimulation. The receptors derive from a human donor in good health (CMV status not recorded). Some clones in this sample may be carry-over from other donors' samples. CDR3s include the opening cysteine and the closing phenylalanine or tryptophan. The order of the fields is CDR3 DNA, CDR3 protein, D gene, clone size, V gene, J gene. A D gene is named only where the DNA matches it firmly. The listing skips clone size in some rows; elsewhere it reads once, few, many or a size class.

CDR3nt: TGTGCCATCAGTGAGAGGAGGGCAGGCGTCACGGGCTACACCTTC
CDR3aa: CAISERRAGVTGYTF
d_gene: -
abundance: -
v_gene: TRBV10-3
j_gene: TRBJ1-2

CDR3nt: TGCAGTGCTAGATTGGCACTCGGGCAGGGGACGGATAATTCACCCCTCCACTTT
CDR3aa: CSARLALGQGTDNSPLHF
d_gene: -
abundance: -
v_gene: TRBV20-1
j_gene: TRBJ1-6

CDR3nt: TGCAGTGCCGGTGTGGATTATAATTCACCCCTCCACTTT
CDR3aa: CSAGVDYNSPLHF
d_gene: -
abundance: once
v_gene: TRBV20-1
j_gene: TRBJ1-6

CDR3nt: TGTGTCAGTAGTATGGCCCCGGCCGCCCTAGAACTAGACGGGAACACTGAAGCTTTCTTT
CDR3aa: CVSSMAPAALELDGNTEAFF
d_gene: -
abundance: -
v_gene: TRBV19
j_gene: TRBJ1-1

CDR3nt: TGTGCCAGCAGCTTAGAGAGGACAGGGGGCCGGTACGAGCAGTACTTC
CDR3aa: CASSLERTGGRYEQYF
d_gene: TRBD1
abundance: -
v_gene: TRBV7-8
j_gene: TRBJ2-7

CDR3nt: TGTGCCAGCAGCTTCGACCCGAACAGGGGCACCTACAATGAGCAGTTCTTC
CDR3aa: CASSFDPNRGTYNEQFF
d_gene: TRBD1
abundance: many
v_gene: TRBV7-2
j_gene: TRBJ2-1

CDR3nt: TGTGCCAGCAGCTATCAGACTAGCGAGCAGTACTTC
CDR3aa: CASSYQTSEQYF
d_gene: -
abundance: few
v_gene: TRBV7-2
j_gene: TRBJ2-7

CDR3nt: TGTGCCAGCAGCCCGCGGGCCGGGGGGGCCGAGACCCAGTACTTC
CDR3aa: CASSPRAGGAETQYF
d_gene: TRBD2
abundance: few
v_gene: TRBV5-6
j_gene: TRBJ2-5

CDR3nt: TGTGCCAGCAGCTTAGCTCCATGGGGGCGGACCCAAGAGACCCAGTACTTC
CDR3aa: CASSLAPWGRTQETQYF
d_gene: -
abundance: -
v_gene: TRBV7-8
j_gene: TRBJ2-5

CDR3nt: TGTGCCAGCAGGGAGACTAGCGGGGGGGATGAGCAGTACTTC
CDR3aa: CASRETSGGDEQYF
d_gene: TRBD2
abundance: -
v_gene: TRBV2
j_gene: TRBJ2-7

CDR3nt: TGTGCCAGCAGCGGCGGGACAGGGGGTAATTCACCCCTCCACTTT
CDR3aa: CASSGGTGGNSPLHF
d_gene: TRBD1
abundance: few
v_gene: TRBV7-8
j_gene: TRBJ1-6

CDR3nt: TGTGCCAGCAGCTACTACGCCACTGAAGCTTTCTTT
CDR3aa: CASSYYATEAFF
d_gene: -
abundance: many
v_gene: TRBV11-3
j_gene: TRBJ1-1

CDR3nt: TGCGCCAGCAGTCCAAACGGGACAGGGGACCAATCCTACGAGCAGTACTTC
CDR3aa: CASSPNGTGDQSYEQYF
d_gene: TRBD1
abundance: few
v_gene: TRBV23-1
j_gene: TRBJ2-7

CDR3nt: TGTGCCATCAGTGAGCCGGGACTAGCGGGGTCGTACGAGCAGTACTTC
CDR3aa: CAISEPGLAGSYEQYF
d_gene: TRBD2
abundance: -
v_gene: TRBV10-3
j_gene: TRBJ2-7

CDR3nt: TGTGCCAGCAGTTACCCCCCAGGGGTAGATACGCAGTATTTT
CDR3aa: CASSYPPGVDTQYF
d_gene: -
abundance: -
v_gene: TRBV6-2/TRBV6-3
j_gene: TRBJ2-3

CDR3nt: TGTGCCAGCAGCTCCGGACAGGCTGCTGGAAACACCATATATTTT
CDR3aa: CASSSGQAAGNTIYF
d_gene: TRBD1
abundance: many
v_gene: TRBV7-2
j_gene: TRBJ1-3

CDR3nt: TGTGCCAGCAGCGTTATAGCGGGGGGGCACGAGACCCAGTACTTC
CDR3aa: CASSVIAGGHETQYF
d_gene: TRBD2
abundance: -
v_gene: TRBV7-6
j_gene: TRBJ2-5

CDR3nt: TGCGCCAGCAGCCAAGATGTAGGTACTTCCACGCCCCAGCATTTT
CDR3aa: CASSQDVGTSTPQHF
d_gene: -
abundance: few
v_gene: TRBV4-1
j_gene: TRBJ1-5

CDR3nt: TGTGCCAGCAGCTCTCAACTAGGGGGAAAGGGACACAATGAGCAGTTCTTC
CDR3aa: CASSSQLGGKGHNEQFF
d_gene: -
abundance: few
v_gene: TRBV7-9
j_gene: TRBJ2-1

CDR3nt: TGCGCCAGCAGCAAAGAAGTCGCGCTCTCGGGCTATGGCTACACCTTC
CDR3aa: CASSKEVALSGYGYTF
d_gene: -
abundance: -
v_gene: TRBV5-1
j_gene: TRBJ1-2

CDR3nt: TGTGCCAGCAGTTTATTGACAAATGGGGCCAACGTCCTGACTTTC
CDR3aa: CASSLLTNGANVLTF
d_gene: -
abundance: -
v_gene: TRBV28
j_gene: TRBJ2-6

CDR3nt: TGCAGTCTTCTCAGGGGGAACACTGAAGCTTTCTTT
CDR3aa: CSLLRGNTEAFF
d_gene: -
abundance: -
v_gene: TRBV20-1
j_gene: TRBJ1-1

CDR3nt: TGCGCCAGCAGCCAAGAGGTACTAGCGGGGTACTCCTACGAGCAGTACTTC
CDR3aa: CASSQEVLAGYSYEQYF
d_gene: TRBD2
abundance: once
v_gene: TRBV4-1
j_gene: TRBJ2-7

CDR3nt: TGTGCCAGCAGCTTAGAACGGGCTGATGGGCTGTTTTTT
CDR3aa: CASSLERADGLFF
d_gene: -
abundance: -
v_gene: TRBV11-2
j_gene: TRBJ1-4

CDR3nt: TGTGCTAGTGGTCAAGGGGGGTCTAGCACAGATACGCAGTATTTT
CDR3aa: CASGQGGSSTDTQYF
d_gene: -
abundance: -
v_gene: TRBV12-5
j_gene: TRBJ2-3

CDR3nt: TGTGCCAGCAGCCCGCCGGAGTGGGACCGCTTTAATGAAAAACTGTTTTTT
CDR3aa: CASSPPEWDRFNEKLFF
d_gene: -
abundance: few
v_gene: TRBV7-9
j_gene: TRBJ1-4

CDR3nt: TGCAGTGCTAGAGGCGTACAGGGGTGGAACTCCTACGAGCAGTACTTC
CDR3aa: CSARGVQGWNSYEQYF
d_gene: TRBD1
abundance: many
v_gene: TRBV20-1
j_gene: TRBJ2-7

CDR3nt: TGCGCCAGCAGCCAAGCCACTGGCGGCACTGAAGCTTTCTTT
CDR3aa: CASSQATGGTEAFF
d_gene: -
abundance: few
v_gene: TRBV4-1
j_gene: TRBJ1-1

CDR3nt: TGTGCCAGCAGTGTGGGACAGGGGGATGAAAAACTGTTTTTT
CDR3aa: CASSVGQGDEKLFF
d_gene: TRBD1
abundance: -
v_gene: TRBV12-3/TRBV12-4
j_gene: TRBJ1-4

CDR3nt: TGTGCCAGCAGTCCCTCCAGGACAGGCTCTAACACTGAAGCTTTCTTT
CDR3aa: CASSPSRTGSNTEAFF
d_gene: TRBD1
abundance: many
v_gene: TRBV12-3/TRBV12-4
j_gene: TRBJ1-1

CDR3nt: TGTGCCAGCAGTTTGTCCACGACCTATGGCTACACCTTC
CDR3aa: CASSLSTTYGYTF
d_gene: -
abundance: -
v_gene: TRBV12-3/TRBV12-4
j_gene: TRBJ1-2

CDR3nt: TGCGCCAGCAGCCAAGATGACAGGGGGAACACTGAAGCTTTCTTT
CDR3aa: CASSQDDRGNTEAFF
d_gene: TRBD1
abundance: -
v_gene: TRBV4-3
j_gene: TRBJ1-1

CDR3nt: TGTGCCAGCACCTTGGGGACAGGGCTCTACGAGCAGTACTTC
CDR3aa: CASTLGTGLYEQYF
d_gene: TRBD1
abundance: -
v_gene: TRBV6-1
j_gene: TRBJ2-7

CDR3nt: TGTGCCAGCAGCTTGGGGACAGGGGGTAACACTGAAGCTTTCTTT
CDR3aa: CASSLGTGGNTEAFF
d_gene: TRBD1
abundance: few
v_gene: TRBV7-8
j_gene: TRBJ1-1

CDR3nt: TGCGCCAGCAGCCAAAGTAGGGAAATATACCAAGAGACCCAGTACTTC
CDR3aa: CASSQSREIYQETQYF
d_gene: -
abundance: -
v_gene: TRBV4-1
j_gene: TRBJ2-5

CDR3nt: TGTGCCAGCAGTTTCGGGGGTGAAAAACTGTTTTTT
CDR3aa: CASSFGGEKLFF
d_gene: -
abundance: -
v_gene: TRBV12-3/TRBV12-4
j_gene: TRBJ1-4

CDR3nt: TGTGCCAGCAGTTACTCGAGGTCAGGGGACACTGAAGCTTTCTTT
CDR3aa: CASSYSRSGDTEAFF
d_gene: -
abundance: many
v_gene: TRBV6-5
j_gene: TRBJ1-1